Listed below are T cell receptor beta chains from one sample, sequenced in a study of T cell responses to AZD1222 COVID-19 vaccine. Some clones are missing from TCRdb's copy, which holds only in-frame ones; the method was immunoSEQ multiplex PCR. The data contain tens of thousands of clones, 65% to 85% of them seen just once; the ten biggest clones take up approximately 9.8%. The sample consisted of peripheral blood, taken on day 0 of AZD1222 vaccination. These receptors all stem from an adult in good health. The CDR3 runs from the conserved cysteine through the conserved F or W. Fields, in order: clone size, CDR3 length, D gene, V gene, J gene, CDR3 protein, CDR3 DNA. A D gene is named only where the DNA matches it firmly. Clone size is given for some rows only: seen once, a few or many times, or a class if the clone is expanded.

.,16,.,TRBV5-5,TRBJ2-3,CASSLALVTRTDTQYF,TGTGCCAGCAGCTTGGCCTTGGTGACACGCACAGATACGCAGTATTTT
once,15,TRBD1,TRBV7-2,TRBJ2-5,CASSLWSRGQETQYF,TGTGCCAGCAGCTTATGGTCCAGGGGGCAAGAGACCCAGTACTTC
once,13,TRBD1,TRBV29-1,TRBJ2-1,CSGTGFSYNEQFF,TGCAGCGGGACAGGGTTCTCCTACAATGAGCAGTTCTTC
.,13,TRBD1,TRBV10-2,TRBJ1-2,CATATGTNYGYTF,TGCGCCACCGCGACAGGGACTAACTATGGCTACACCTTC
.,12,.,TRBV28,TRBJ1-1,CASKTVESEAFF,TGTGCCAGTAAGACAGTTGAGTCTGAAGCTTTCTTT
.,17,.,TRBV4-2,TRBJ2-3,CASSQGEAGHRTDTQYF,TGTGCCAGCAGCCAAGGGGAAGCGGGCCATCGCACAGATACGCAGTATTTT
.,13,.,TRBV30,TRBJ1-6,CAWQGGGSSPLHF,TGTGCCTGGCAAGGAGGGGGGAGTTCACCCCTCCACTTT
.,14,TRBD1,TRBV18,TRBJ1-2,CASSQTGLEFGYTF,TGTGCCAGCTCTCAGACAGGGTTGGAATTTGGCTACACCTTC
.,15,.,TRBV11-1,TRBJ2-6,CASSSPGSGANVLTF,TGTGCCAGCAGCTCCCCCGGCTCTGGGGCCAACGTCCTGACTTTC
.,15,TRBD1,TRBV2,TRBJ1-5,CASSVGTDRGLPQHF,TGTGCCAGCAGTGTGGGGACAGACAGAGGGTTGCCCCAGCATTTT
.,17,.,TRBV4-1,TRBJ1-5,CASSQGRGGLHYQPQHF,TGCGCCAGCAGCCAAGGACGCGGGGGGCTACATTATCAGCCCCAGCATTTT
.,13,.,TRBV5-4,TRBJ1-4,CASSASRGEKLFF,TGTGCCAGCAGCGCGAGCAGGGGCGAAAAACTGTTTTTT
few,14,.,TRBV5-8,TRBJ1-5,CASSPDSPNQPQHF,TGTGCCAGCAGCCCGGACAGCCCCAATCAGCCCCAGCATTTT
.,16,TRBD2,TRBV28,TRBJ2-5,CASSSPGTGGQETQYF,TGTGCCAGCAGCAGCCCAGGGACGGGGGGTCAAGAGACCCAGTACTTC
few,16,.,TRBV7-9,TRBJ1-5,CASSSAVGVQNQPQHF,TGTGCCAGCAGCTCCGCGGTGGGGGTTCAAAATCAGCCCCAGCATTTT
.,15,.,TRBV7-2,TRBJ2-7,CASSLVGSFSYEQYF,TGTGCCAGCAGCTTAGTGGGTAGCTTCTCCTACGAGCAGTACTTC
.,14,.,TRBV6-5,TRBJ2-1,CATLGDFNHNEQFF,TGTGCCACCTTGGGGGACTTTAACCACAATGAGCAGTTCTTC
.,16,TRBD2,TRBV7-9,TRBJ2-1,CASSSLGGGGAREQFF,TGTGCCAGCAGCTCCCTAGGGGGCGGGGGGGCTCGAGAGCAGTTCTTC
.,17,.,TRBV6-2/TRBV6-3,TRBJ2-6,CASSYGRRTSGANVLTF,TGTGCCAGCAGTTACGGTCGGCGGACCTCTGGGGCCAACGTCCTGACTTTC
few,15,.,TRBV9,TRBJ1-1,CASSVEADLNTEAFF,TGTGCCAGCAGCGTAGAGGCAGACTTGAACACTGAAGCTTTCTTT
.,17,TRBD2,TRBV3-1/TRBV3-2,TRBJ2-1,CASRGTSGGSLYNEQFF,TGTGCCAGCAGAGGGACTAGCGGGGGGTCGCTTTACAATGAGCAGTTCTTC
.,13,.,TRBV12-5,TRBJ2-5,CASARGFQETQYF,TGTGCTAGTGCCCGGGGCTTTCAAGAGACCCAGTACTTC
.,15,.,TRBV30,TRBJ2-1,CAWSVHISGVDEQFF,TGTGCCTGGAGTGTACATATCTCGGGGGTCGATGAGCAGTTCTTC
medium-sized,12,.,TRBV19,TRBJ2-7,CASSIGLSDQYF,TGTGCCAGTAGTATTGGGCTTTCGGATCAGTACTTC
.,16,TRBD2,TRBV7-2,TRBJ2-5,CASSLAGTRDQETQYF,TGTGCCAGCAGCTTAGCGGGGACTAGGGACCAAGAGACCCAGTACTTC
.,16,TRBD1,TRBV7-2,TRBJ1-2,CASSSRTGAMDYGYTF,TGTGCCAGCAGCTCTCGGACAGGGGCAATGGACTATGGCTACACCTTC
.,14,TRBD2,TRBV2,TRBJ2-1,CASSRRGGRNEQFF,TGTGCCAGCAGTAGGCGGGGGGGCCGGAATGAGCAGTTCTTC
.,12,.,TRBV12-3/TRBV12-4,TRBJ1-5,CASSRDHQPQHF,TGTGCCAGCAGCCGGGACCATCAGCCCCAGCATTTT
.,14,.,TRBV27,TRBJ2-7,CASSPLDLYYEQYF,TGTGCCAGCAGTCCCCTCGACCTTTACTACGAGCAGTACTTC
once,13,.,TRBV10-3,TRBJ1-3,CAISETQVNTIYF,TGTGCCATCAGTGAGACCCAAGTCAACACCATATATTTT
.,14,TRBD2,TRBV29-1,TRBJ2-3,CSGGLAGGIDTQYF,TGCAGCGGCGGACTAGCGGGGGGTATAGATACGCAGTATTTT
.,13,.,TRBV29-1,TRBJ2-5,CSVPAAVQETQYF,TGCAGCGTTCCTGCGGCAGTGCAAGAGACCCAGTACTTC
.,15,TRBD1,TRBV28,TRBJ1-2,CASTGTGRNNYGYTF,TGTGCCAGCACCGGGACAGGGCGAAATAACTATGGCTACACCTTC
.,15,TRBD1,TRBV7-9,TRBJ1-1,CASSSTPGQRTEAFF,TGTGCCAGCAGCTCAACTCCGGGACAGCGCACTGAAGCTTTCTTT
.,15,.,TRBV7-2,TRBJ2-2,CASSLGQIRSGELFF,TGTGCCAGCAGCTTAGGACAGATTAGGTCCGGGGAGCTGTTTTTT
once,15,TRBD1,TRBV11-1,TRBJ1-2,CASSLDPGQAYGYTF,TGTGCCAGCAGCTTGGACCCGGGACAGGCCTATGGCTACACCTTC
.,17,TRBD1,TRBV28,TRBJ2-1,CASSFRTGMDLGNEQFF,TGTGCCAGCAGTTTTAGGACAGGGATGGATCTAGGAAATGAGCAGTTCTTC
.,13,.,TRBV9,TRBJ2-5,CASSRTQQETQYF,TGTGCCAGCAGCCGTACCCAACAAGAGACCCAGTACTTC
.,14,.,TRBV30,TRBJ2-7,CACTAGGRTYEQYF,TGTGCCTGCACTGCTGGGGGCAGAACCTACGAGCAGTACTTC
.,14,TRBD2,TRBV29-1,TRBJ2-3,CSVARAGGTDTQYF,TGCAGCGTAGCCAGAGCGGGGGGGACAGATACGCAGTATTTT
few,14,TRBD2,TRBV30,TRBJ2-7,CAWSVQVAGEMQYF,TGTGCCTGGAGTGTACAGGTAGCGGGGGAAATGCAGTACTTC
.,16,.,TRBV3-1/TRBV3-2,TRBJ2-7,CASSQGGAQWAYEQYF,TGTGCCAGCAGCCAAGGGGGGGCACAGTGGGCCTACGAGCAGTACTTC
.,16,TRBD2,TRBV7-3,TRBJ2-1,CASSPLPSGGYNEQFF,TGTGCCAGCAGCCCTCTCCCTAGCGGGGGTTACAATGAGCAGTTCTTC
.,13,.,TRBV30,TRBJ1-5,CACAAGERQPQHF,TGTGCCTGCGCTGCAGGGGAACGTCAGCCCCAGCATTTT
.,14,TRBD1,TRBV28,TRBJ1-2,CASSVTGINNGYTF,TGTGCCAGCAGTGTGACAGGGATAAATAATGGCTACACCTTC
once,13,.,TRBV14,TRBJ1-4,CASSRALNEKLFF,TGTGCCAGCAGCCGCGCCCTTAATGAAAAACTGTTTTTT
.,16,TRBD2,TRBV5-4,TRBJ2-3,CASSLRLAGATDTQYF,TGTGCCAGCAGCTTGAGACTAGCGGGGGCCACAGATACGCAGTATTTT
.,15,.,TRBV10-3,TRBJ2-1,CAISAGLSSYNEQFF,TGTGCCATCAGTGCGGGTCTCAGCTCCTACAATGAGCAGTTCTTC
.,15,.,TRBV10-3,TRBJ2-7,CAINDRGRHPYEQYF,TGTGCCATCAATGATCGGGGACGGCACCCCTACGAGCAGTACTTC
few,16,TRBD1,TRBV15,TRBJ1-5,CATSRDLGTGIQPQHF,TGTGCCACCAGCAGAGATCTGGGGACAGGGATTCAGCCCCAGCATTTT
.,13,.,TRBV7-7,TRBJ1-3,CASSLDSGNTIYF,TGTGCTAGCAGCCTGGACAGCGGAAACACCATATATTTT
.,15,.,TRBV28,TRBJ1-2,CASSLWARQGGGYTF,TGTGCCAGCAGTTTATGGGCTAGGCAGGGTGGCGGCTACACCTTC
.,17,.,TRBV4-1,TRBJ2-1,CASSQGHGGGAKNEQFF,TGCGCCAGCAGCCAAGGCCACGGTGGGGGGGCGAAGAATGAGCAGTTCTTC